Described below is a single TCR beta chain sequence and its context. Its matching antigen is unknown. Generated by immunoSEQ multiplex PCR, the TCRdb table keeps only in-frame clones and is missing some. The sample lists 90,000 to 95,000 clones, 85% to 90% occurring once. The entry originates in a study of T cell responses to AZD1222 COVID-19 vaccine. Regarding the study as a whole: Sampled repertoires all dated from after the peak T cell response.

This CDR3 is 16 amino acids long. J lost 7 bases, V lost 1 base, and 9 bases had no gene match. Germline values: CDR1 MGHRA, CDR2 YSYEKL. This sequence originates from an adult in good health. The chain uses TRBV4-1 and TRBJ1-5, with TRBD1 matching 8 bases. This material consisted of peripheral blood, taken on day 0 of AZD1222 vaccination. CDR3 in amino acids: CASSQGDRGGGQPQHF. The CDR3 nucleotides are TGCGCCAGCAGCCAAGGCGACAGGGGAGGAGGACAGCCCCAGCATTTT.